Here is one T cell receptor (beta chain) with its context. These data belong to a study of blood T cell repertoires in COVID-19. At the level of the study: Spain, Italy and the United States supplied samples that represented acute and convalescent COVID-19. T cells, B-cell-depleted T cells, or PBMCs provided the cDNA or gDNA that served as material.

Between the trimmed V and J ends, which lost 0 bases and 0 bases, there was a span of 13 bases. The CDR3 runs 17 residues. CDR1 is SGDLS, CDR2 YYNGEE, per germline. Authors' processing steps: Amplification of reference gene primers was used by the study to estimate nucleated cell counts. Some clones are missing from TCRdb's copy, which holds only in-frame ones; the method was immunoSEQ multiplex PCR. V, J and clone size were drawn from that table, and D and trimming were deduced from the DNA. Of some 160,000 clones listed, roughly four fifths are singletons. The J gene is TRBJ1-3, the V gene TRBV9; no reliable D call. The clonotype comes from a human donor in a cohort sampled during active COVID-19. Specimen: peripheral blood. The DNA of the CDR3 is TGTGCCAGCAGCGTAGGTGGCGGCCAAACCTCTGGAAACACCATATATTTT. Protein product: CASSVGGGQTSGNTIYF.